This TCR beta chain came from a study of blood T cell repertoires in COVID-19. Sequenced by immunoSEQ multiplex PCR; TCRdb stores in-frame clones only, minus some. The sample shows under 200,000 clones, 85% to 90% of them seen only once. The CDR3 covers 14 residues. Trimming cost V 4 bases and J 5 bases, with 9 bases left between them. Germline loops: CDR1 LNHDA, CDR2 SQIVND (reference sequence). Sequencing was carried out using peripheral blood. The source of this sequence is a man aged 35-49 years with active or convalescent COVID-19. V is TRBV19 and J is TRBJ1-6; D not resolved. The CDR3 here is CASSTTGNNSPLHF. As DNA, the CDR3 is TGTGCCAGTAGTACCACGGGGAATAATTCACCCCTCCACTTT.